Below are 19 T cell receptor beta chains sequenced from a single sample in a study of blood T cell repertoires in COVID-19. Measured with immunoSEQ multiplex PCR; TCRdb has only the in-frame clones, and not every one. The repertoire holds hundreds of thousands of clones, with around 86% as singletons. Sequences were obtained from PBMCs or T cells enriched from blood (not recorded which). These receptors all stem from a man aged 35 to 55 who had recovered from COVID-19.

This clone came up once. The V and J genes are TRBV19 and TRBJ1-1; possibly TRBD1 for D (5 bases). Trimming left V 7 bases short and J 6 bases short, with 18 bases between. CDR3 length: 14 amino acids. CDR1 is LNHDA, CDR2 SQIVND, per germline (reference sequence). CDR3 sequence (DNA): TGTGCCAGTAACCCCGGCAGGGTAATGGCTGAAGCTTTCTTT. This gives the protein CASNPGRVMAEAFF.

The rearrangement joins TRBV21-1 to TRBJ2-3; TRBD1 is taken as the D call from the table, unchecked against the DNA. TRBV21-1 is classified as a pseudogene. The CDR3 is 15 amino acids. The CDR3 loop reads CASSRRDIGTDTQYF. The CDR3, as DNA: TGTGCCAGCAGCAGAAGGGACATCGGCACAGATACGCAGTATTTT.

The chain has TRBV12-2 and TRBJ2-1; the D call of TRBD2 is as the table states it, not checked on the DNA. TRBV12-2 counts as a pseudogene. This CDR3 is 19 amino acids long. The DNA for the CDR3 is TGTGCAAGTCGCTTAGGGATAATTGTGACTAGCGGGAGCCCTCATGAGCAGTTCTTC. This translates into CASRLGIIVTSGSPHEQFF.

The chain links TRBV7-8 to TRBJ2-3; the match to TRBD2 covers 11 bases. The CDR3 runs to 17 residues. Germline V gene data show CDR1 as SGHVS and CDR2 as FQNEAQ. With V trimmed by 2 bases and J by 0 bases, 4 bases remained unmatched. Here the CDR3 reads CASSLLLAGVSTDTQYF. Written as DNA, the CDR3 is TGTGCCAGCAGCTTACTACTAGCGGGGGTGAGCACAGATACGCAGTATTTT.

The rearrangement uses TRBV30 and TRBJ2-6, with D unresolved. Between the trimmed V and J ends, which lost 2 bases and 2 bases, there was a span of 10 bases. This CDR3 contains 15 residues. Germline CDR1 reads GTSNPN; CDR2 reads SVGIG (reference sequence). The CDR3 DNA is TGTGCCTGGAGTTCAGGATTGCCTGGGGCCAACGTCCTGACTTTC. Its protein product is CAWSSGLPGANVLTF.

This chain links TRBV19 with TRBJ2-7; TRBD1 is a possible D gene (7 bases). The CDR3 covers 16 residues. Trimming pared 2 bases from V and 3 bases from J, leaving 17 bases between. Looked up from germline, CDR1 is LNHDA and CDR2 is SQIVND (reference sequence). Written as DNA, the CDR3 is TGTGCCAGTAGTATACCCTCTCGTCAGGGGGGCTACGAGCAGTACTTC. Translating gives CASSIPSRQGGYEQYF.

The chain recombines TRBV7-6 with TRBJ2-2; tentative D call: TRBD2 (6 bases). Trimming removed 2 bases from V and 5 bases from J, with 12 bases in between. The CDR3 totals 15 residues. In germline, CDR1 is SGHVS, CDR2 FNYEAQ. The CDR3 DNA is TGTGCCAGCAGCTTAAGCAGGGCGGGGACCGGGGAGCTGTTTTTT. It translates to CASSLSRAGTGELFF.

This rearrangement joins TRBV18 to TRBJ2-7; 7 nucleotides match TRBD2. The CDR3 is 15 amino acids. The trim removed 6 bases at V and 3 bases at J, leaving 11 bases unmatched. Germline V gives CDR1 KGHSH, CDR2 LQKENI. The CDR3 region has the DNA TGTGCCAGCTCTAAAGAAGGGGCTAGCGGCTACGAGCAGTACTTC. It yields the protein CASSKEGASGYEQYF.

This sequence joins TRBV3-1 (or the pseudogene TRBV3-2) and TRBJ1-5, with D unresolved. V was cut by 7 bases and J by 0 bases, with 22 bases left in between. The germline V gene has CDR1 LGHDT and CDR2 YNNKEL (reference sequence). The CDR3 sequence is 18 residues long. This CDR3 is CASTPGEGWGYSNQPQHF. The CDR3 nucleotides are TGTGCCAGCACCCCTGGGGAGGGTTGGGGATATAGCAATCAGCCCCAGCATTTT.

The gene calls are TRBV18 and TRBJ1-1, with a possible D match to TRBD1 (6 bases). Germline CDR1 and CDR2: KGHSH and LQKENI. The CDR3 is 16 residues long. V lost 4 bases, J lost 1 base, and 16 bases lay in between. The chain's CDR3 is CASSLTLGGANTEAFF. The CDR3 bases are TGTGCCAGCTCACTGACCCTAGGGGGAGCGAACACTGAAGCTTTCTTT.

V and J are TRBV7-6 and TRBJ2-1, with 12 positions matching TRBD2. This CDR3 spans 15 amino acids. Germline V gene lookup returns CDR1 SGHVS and CDR2 FNYEAQ. After removal of 5 bases from V and 6 bases from J, the junction contained 5 bases not matched to a gene. The CDR3, as DNA: TGTGCCAGCAGCAACCCGGGACTAGCGGGCAATGAGCAGTTCTTC. Translation: CASSNPGLAGNEQFF.

The rearrangement joins TRBV7-3 to TRBJ1-2; D is ambiguous. The CDR3 has 15 residues. Trimming shortened V by 3 bases and J by 8 bases, and 19 bases separated the two germline ends. Germline loops: CDR1 SGHTA, CDR2 FQGTGA. The CDR3 DNA reads TGTGCCAGCAGCTTGCTACCCAACCACCGGGAAGGCTACACCTTC. It specifies CASSLLPNHREGYTF.

This clone was recorded once. This chain joins TRBV2 and TRBJ1-2; D gene ambiguous. The CDR3 spans 15 residues. Trimming took 1 base from V and 0 from J, leaving 9 bases between them. CDR1 and CDR2 from the germline V gene are SNHLY and FYNNEI. CDR3 bases: TGTGCCAGCAGTGAAGAATGGGAGACTAACTATGGCTACACCTTC. Translated: CASSEEWETNYGYTF.

CDR3 sequence: CASSQEPGGEGTEAFF. CDR3 nucleotide sequence: TGCGCCAGCAGCCAAGAGCCAGGGGGCGAGGGCACTGAAGCTTTCTTT. The V call is TRBV4-3, the J call TRBJ1-1, with 8 bases matching TRBD1. This CDR3 is 16 amino acids long. CDR1 and CDR2 from the germline V gene are LGHNA and YSLEER. V lost 0 bases, J lost 4 bases, and 7 bases stayed unmatched.

The chain carries TRBV3-1 (or the pseudogene TRBV3-2) and TRBJ2-3, with 16 bases lining up with TRBD2. J gave up 5 bases and V 0 bases, and 8 bases lay outside the gene matches. Germline V CDR1 and CDR2: LGHDT, YNNKEL (reference sequence). CDR3 length equals 19 residues. CDR3 sequence reads: CASSQDSGTSGRVGDTQYF. The CDR3 DNA reads as TGTGCCAGCAGCCAAGACTCCGGGACTAGCGGGAGGGTTGGAGATACGCAGTATTTT.

The chain has TRBV24-1 and TRBJ1-5; TRBD1 matches at 10 bases. The germline V gene has CDR1 KGHDR and CDR2 SFDVKD. With V trimmed by 4 bases and J by 6 bases, 8 bases remained unmatched. The CDR3 is 16 amino acids. The CDR3 loop is CATSDPGQGTVQPQHF. CDR3 bases: TGTGCCACCAGTGACCCGGGACAGGGGACCGTTCAGCCCCAGCATTTT.

This chain links TRBV13 with TRBJ2-1; 8 bases align to TRBD2. Germline CDR1 PRHDT, CDR2 FYEKMQ (reference sequence). The CDR3 is 17 amino acids. The ends lost 4 bases at V and 3 bases at J; junction bases unmatched: 11. CDR3 coding DNA: TGTGCCAGCAGCTCCCCATGGGGGGCGGGGGGCTACAATGAGCAGTTCTTC. Amino acids: CASSSPWGAGGYNEQFF. Combining the CDR3 with reference TRBV13 and TRBJ2-1 gives the whole variable domain AAGVIQSPRHLIKEKRETATLKCYPIPRHDTVYWYQQGPGQDPQFLISFYEKMQSDKGSIPDRFSAQQFSDYHSELNMSSLELGDSALYFCASSSPWGAGGYNEQFFGPGTRLTVL.

This chain uses TRBV23-1 with TRBJ2-5; the D gene is possibly TRBD1 (6 bases). TRBV23-1 is an open reading frame, and its role is uncertain. V was pared by 1 base and J by 3 bases, with 9 bases between. The CDR3 is 14 residues long. This chain's CDR3 is CASSQLGTKETQYF. CDR3 DNA sequence: TGCGCCAGCAGTCAATTGGGGACAAAAGAGACCCAGTACTTC.

The J gene is TRBJ2-5, the V gene TRBV19; 7 bases line up with TRBD2. Trimming at V came to 5 bases and at J to 5 bases, leaving 5 bases not matched to a gene. The CDR3 consists of 13 residues. Germline V lookup: CDR1 LNHDA, CDR2 SQIVND (reference sequence). CDR3 residues: CASSQRESETQYF. DNA of the CDR3: TGTGCCAGTAGTCAGCGGGAATCGGAGACCCAGTACTTC.